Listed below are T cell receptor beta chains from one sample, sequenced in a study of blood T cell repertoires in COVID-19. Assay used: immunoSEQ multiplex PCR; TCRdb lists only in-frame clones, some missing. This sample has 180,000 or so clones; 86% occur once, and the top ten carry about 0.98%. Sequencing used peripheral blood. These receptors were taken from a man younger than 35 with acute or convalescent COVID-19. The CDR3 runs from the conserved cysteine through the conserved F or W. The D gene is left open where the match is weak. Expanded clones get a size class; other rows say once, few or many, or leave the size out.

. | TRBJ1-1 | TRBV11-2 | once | TGTGCCAGCAGCTTAGGGTCGCGCCGGGGGACTGAAGCTTTCTTT | CASSLGSRRGTEAFF
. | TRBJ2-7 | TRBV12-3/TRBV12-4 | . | TGTGCCAGCAGCGAGCGGCAGCGAGGCGAGCAGTACTTC | CASSERQRGEQYF
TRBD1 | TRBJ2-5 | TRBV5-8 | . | TGTGCCAGCAGTGGATACAGGGGAACCCAAGAGACCCAGTACTTC | CASSGYRGTQETQYF
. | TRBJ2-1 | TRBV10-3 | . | TGTGCCATCAGTGGGACAGCCTCCTACAATGAGCAGTTCTTC | CAISGTASYNEQFF
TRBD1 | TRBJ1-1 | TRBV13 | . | TGTGCCAGCAGCGTCGGGACAGGGAACAGGGGCACTGAAGCTTTCTTT | CASSVGTGNRGTEAFF
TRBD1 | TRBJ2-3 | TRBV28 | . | TGTGCCAGCACGACAGGGGAAGATACGCAGTATTTT | CASTTGEDTQYF
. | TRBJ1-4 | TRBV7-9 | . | TGTGCCAGCAGCTTTGCAGGGGTGTCCAGTGAAAAACTGTTTTTT | CASSFAGVSSEKLFF
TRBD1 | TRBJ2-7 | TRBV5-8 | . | TGTGCCAGCACTCCCCGGGACAGGGGCTACGAGCAGTACTTC | CASTPRDRGYEQYF
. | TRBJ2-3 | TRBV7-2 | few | TGTGCCAGCAGCTTACACGGGGATACGCAGTATTTT | CASSLHGDTQYF
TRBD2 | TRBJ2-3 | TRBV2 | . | TGTGCCAGCAGTGGGCAGAGAGCGGGGAGACCTGATACGCAGTATTTT | CASSGQRAGRPDTQYF
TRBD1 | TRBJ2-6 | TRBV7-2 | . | TGTGCCAGCAGCCTATCAGGGGGCACTGGGGCCAACGTCCTGACTTTC | CASSLSGGTGANVLTF
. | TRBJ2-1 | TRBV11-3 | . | TGTGCCAGCAGCTTAGATGGGCGAGGGGGTTCCTACAATGAGCAGTTCTTC | CASSLDGRGGSYNEQFF
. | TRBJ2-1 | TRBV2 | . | TGTGCCAGCAGTGAAGTCCAGGGGCTAGGTCGATATGAGCAGTTCTTC | CASSEVQGLGRYEQFF
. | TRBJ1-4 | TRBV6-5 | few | TGTGCCAGCAGCCCCAAGTCGGGAGGTAATGAAAAACTGTTTTTT | CASSPKSGGNEKLFF
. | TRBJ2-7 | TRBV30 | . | TGTGCCTGGAGTGTGCAGGGCGCTTACGAGCAGTACTTC | CAWSVQGAYEQYF
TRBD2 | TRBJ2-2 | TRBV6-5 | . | TGTGCCAGCCTAGCGGGAGTGAACACCGGGGAGCTGTTTTTT | CASLAGVNTGELFF
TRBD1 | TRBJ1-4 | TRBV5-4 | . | TGTGCCAGCAGCCGGACAGGGATTAATGAAAAACTGTTTTTT | CASSRTGINEKLFF
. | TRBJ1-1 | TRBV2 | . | TGTGCCAGCAGTGTTTCTGTAAACACTGAAGCTTTCTTT | CASSVSVNTEAFF
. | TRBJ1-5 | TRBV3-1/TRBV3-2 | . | TGTGCCAGCAGCCAAGCAGGGAGCAATCAGCCCCAGCATTTT | CASSQAGSNQPQHF
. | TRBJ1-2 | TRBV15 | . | TGTGCCACCAGCAGAGCAAAACGGACAATTAACTATGGCTACACCTTC | CATSRAKRTINYGYTF
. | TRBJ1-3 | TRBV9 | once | TGTGCCAGCAGCGGAACAGGGTCTGGAAACACCATATATTTT | CASSGTGSGNTIYF
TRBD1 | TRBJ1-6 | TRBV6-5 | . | TGTGCCAGCAGTTACTCAGGACAGGGGGGCCCCTCACCCCTCCACTTT | CASSYSGQGGPSPLHF
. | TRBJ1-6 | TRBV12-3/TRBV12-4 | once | TGTGCCAGCAGCCCCCACAGGGATTTTTTGCACTTT | CASSPHRDFLHF
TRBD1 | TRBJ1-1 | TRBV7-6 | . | TGTGCCAGCAGCAGGGACAGGGACACTGAAGCTTTCTTT | CASSRDRDTEAFF
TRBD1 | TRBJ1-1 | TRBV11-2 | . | TGTGCCAGCAGCTTAGAGTCAGGGGGTGACACTGAAGCTTTCTTT | CASSLESGGDTEAFF
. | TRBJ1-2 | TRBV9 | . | TGTGCCAGCAGCGTAGGGCCCTATGGCTACACCTTC | CASSVGPYGYTF
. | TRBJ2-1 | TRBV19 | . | TGTGCCAGTAGTCCGCAGGTGCGCAACAATGAGCAGTTCTTC | CASSPQVRNNEQFF
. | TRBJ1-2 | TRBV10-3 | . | TGTGCCATCAGTGAGTCTGGAGTGGCCTCCTATGGCTACACCTTC | CAISESGVASYGYTF
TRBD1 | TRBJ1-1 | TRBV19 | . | TGTGCCAGCAAGACAGGGGGCGGTGTGAACACTGAAGCTTTCTTT | CASKTGGGVNTEAFF
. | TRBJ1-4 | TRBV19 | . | TGTGCCAGTAGTATAGACAGGGCGGATGAAAAACTGTTTTTT | CASSIDRADEKLFF
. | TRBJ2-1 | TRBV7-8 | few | TGTGCCAGCAGCCCAATTCAGGGTATACCAGGCAATGAGCAGTTCTTC | CASSPIQGIPGNEQFF
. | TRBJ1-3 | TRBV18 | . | TGTGCCAGCTCACCCATGAGTTCTGGAAACACCATATATTTT | CASSPMSSGNTIYF
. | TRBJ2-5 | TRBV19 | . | TGTGCCAGTAGTATCTCAGGATGGGAGACCCAGTACTTC | CASSISGWETQYF
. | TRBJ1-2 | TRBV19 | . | TGTGCCAGTGCGAGGGATTACTATGGCTACACCTTC | CASARDYYGYTF
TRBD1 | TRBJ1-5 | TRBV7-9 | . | TGTGCCAGCAGCCCCGGGACAGGGTCGGGGAATCAGCCCCAGCATTTT | CASSPGTGSGNQPQHF
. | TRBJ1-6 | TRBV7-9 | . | TGTGCCAGCGGAACAGTTGGGGCGGGATCACCCCTCCACTTT | CASGTVGAGSPLHF
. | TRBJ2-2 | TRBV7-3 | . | TGTGCCAGCAGTCCCGGACAGAACACCGGGGAGCTGTTTTTT | CASSPGQNTGELFF
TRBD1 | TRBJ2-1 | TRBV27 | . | TGTGCCAGCAGTCCGACAGGGCGGAATGAGCAGTTCTTC | CASSPTGRNEQFF
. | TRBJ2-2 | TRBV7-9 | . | TGTGCCAGCAGCCCTCGCGGGGGCGTACTAGCCGGGGAGCTGTTTTTT | CASSPRGGVLAGELFF
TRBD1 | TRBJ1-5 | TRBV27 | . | TGTGCCAGCAGTTTACAGGGGGAAAATCAGCCCCAGCATTTT | CASSLQGENQPQHF
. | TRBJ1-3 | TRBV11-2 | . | TGTGCCAGCAGCTTAGATGAAGCGTTCTCTGGAAACACCATATATTTT | CASSLDEAFSGNTIYF
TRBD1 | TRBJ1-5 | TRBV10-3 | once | TGTGCCATCAGTGAGTCGGGTCCTTGGGACAGGGGGAATAATCAGCCCCAGCATTTT | CAISESGPWDRGNNQPQHF
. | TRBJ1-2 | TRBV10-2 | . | TGCGCCAGCAGTGAGTCGTCAGCTAACTATGGCTACACCTTC | CASSESSANYGYTF
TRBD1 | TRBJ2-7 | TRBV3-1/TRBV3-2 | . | TGTGCCAGCAGCCAAGATCTGCCGGGACAGGGTTTGTACGAGCAGTACTTC | CASSQDLPGQGLYEQYF
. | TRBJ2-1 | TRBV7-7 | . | TGTGCCAGCAGCCAAACCCTAGCGCATGAGCAGTTCTTC | CASSQTLAHEQFF
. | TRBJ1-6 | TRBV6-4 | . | TGTGCCAGCAGTGAGGGGGGGTATGGTTCACCCCTCCACTTT | CASSEGGYGSPLHF
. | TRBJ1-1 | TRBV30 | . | TGTGCCTGGAGTGAGGGCAGGGGAGCCACTGAAGCTTTCTTT | CAWSEGRGATEAFF
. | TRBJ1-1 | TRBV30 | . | TGTGCCTGGAGTGCGGGGGGGCCTGAAGCTTTCTTT | CAWSAGGPEAFF
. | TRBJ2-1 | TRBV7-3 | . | TGTGCCAGCAGCCCCGAGGGATACAATGAGCAGTTCTTC | CASSPEGYNEQFF
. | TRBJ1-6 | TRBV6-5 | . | TGTGCCAGCACCAGCGGGGGGCCCGTTTCACCCCTCCACTTT | CASTSGGPVSPLHF
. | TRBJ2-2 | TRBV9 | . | TGTGCCAGCAGCCCCACAAACACCGGGGAGCTGTTTTTT | CASSPTNTGELFF
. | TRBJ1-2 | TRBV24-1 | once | TGTGCCACCAGTGACCCGGGCTATGGCTACACCTTC | CATSDPGYGYTF
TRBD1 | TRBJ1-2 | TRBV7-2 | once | TGTGCCAGCAGCTTAGCGAATCAGGGGGCCGTCTATGGCTACACCTTC | CASSLANQGAVYGYTF
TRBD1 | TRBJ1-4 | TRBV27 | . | TGTGCCAGCAGTGGGACAGGGAGTACGGAAAAACTGTTTTTT | CASSGTGSTEKLFF
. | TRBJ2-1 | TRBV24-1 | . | TGTGCCACCAATAATCTGACGACGGGTGAGCAGTTCTTC | CATNNLTTGEQFF